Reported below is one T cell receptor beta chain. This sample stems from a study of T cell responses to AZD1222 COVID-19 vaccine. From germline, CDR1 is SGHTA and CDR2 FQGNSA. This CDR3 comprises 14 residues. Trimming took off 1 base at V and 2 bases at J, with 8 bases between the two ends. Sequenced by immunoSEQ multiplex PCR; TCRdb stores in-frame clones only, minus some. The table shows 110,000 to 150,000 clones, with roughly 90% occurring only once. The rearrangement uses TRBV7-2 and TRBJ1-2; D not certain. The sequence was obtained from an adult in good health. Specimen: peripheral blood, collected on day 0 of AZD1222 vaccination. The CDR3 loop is CASSLGTRNYGYTF. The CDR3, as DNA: TGTGCCAGCAGCTTAGGTACCAGGAACTATGGCTACACCTTC.